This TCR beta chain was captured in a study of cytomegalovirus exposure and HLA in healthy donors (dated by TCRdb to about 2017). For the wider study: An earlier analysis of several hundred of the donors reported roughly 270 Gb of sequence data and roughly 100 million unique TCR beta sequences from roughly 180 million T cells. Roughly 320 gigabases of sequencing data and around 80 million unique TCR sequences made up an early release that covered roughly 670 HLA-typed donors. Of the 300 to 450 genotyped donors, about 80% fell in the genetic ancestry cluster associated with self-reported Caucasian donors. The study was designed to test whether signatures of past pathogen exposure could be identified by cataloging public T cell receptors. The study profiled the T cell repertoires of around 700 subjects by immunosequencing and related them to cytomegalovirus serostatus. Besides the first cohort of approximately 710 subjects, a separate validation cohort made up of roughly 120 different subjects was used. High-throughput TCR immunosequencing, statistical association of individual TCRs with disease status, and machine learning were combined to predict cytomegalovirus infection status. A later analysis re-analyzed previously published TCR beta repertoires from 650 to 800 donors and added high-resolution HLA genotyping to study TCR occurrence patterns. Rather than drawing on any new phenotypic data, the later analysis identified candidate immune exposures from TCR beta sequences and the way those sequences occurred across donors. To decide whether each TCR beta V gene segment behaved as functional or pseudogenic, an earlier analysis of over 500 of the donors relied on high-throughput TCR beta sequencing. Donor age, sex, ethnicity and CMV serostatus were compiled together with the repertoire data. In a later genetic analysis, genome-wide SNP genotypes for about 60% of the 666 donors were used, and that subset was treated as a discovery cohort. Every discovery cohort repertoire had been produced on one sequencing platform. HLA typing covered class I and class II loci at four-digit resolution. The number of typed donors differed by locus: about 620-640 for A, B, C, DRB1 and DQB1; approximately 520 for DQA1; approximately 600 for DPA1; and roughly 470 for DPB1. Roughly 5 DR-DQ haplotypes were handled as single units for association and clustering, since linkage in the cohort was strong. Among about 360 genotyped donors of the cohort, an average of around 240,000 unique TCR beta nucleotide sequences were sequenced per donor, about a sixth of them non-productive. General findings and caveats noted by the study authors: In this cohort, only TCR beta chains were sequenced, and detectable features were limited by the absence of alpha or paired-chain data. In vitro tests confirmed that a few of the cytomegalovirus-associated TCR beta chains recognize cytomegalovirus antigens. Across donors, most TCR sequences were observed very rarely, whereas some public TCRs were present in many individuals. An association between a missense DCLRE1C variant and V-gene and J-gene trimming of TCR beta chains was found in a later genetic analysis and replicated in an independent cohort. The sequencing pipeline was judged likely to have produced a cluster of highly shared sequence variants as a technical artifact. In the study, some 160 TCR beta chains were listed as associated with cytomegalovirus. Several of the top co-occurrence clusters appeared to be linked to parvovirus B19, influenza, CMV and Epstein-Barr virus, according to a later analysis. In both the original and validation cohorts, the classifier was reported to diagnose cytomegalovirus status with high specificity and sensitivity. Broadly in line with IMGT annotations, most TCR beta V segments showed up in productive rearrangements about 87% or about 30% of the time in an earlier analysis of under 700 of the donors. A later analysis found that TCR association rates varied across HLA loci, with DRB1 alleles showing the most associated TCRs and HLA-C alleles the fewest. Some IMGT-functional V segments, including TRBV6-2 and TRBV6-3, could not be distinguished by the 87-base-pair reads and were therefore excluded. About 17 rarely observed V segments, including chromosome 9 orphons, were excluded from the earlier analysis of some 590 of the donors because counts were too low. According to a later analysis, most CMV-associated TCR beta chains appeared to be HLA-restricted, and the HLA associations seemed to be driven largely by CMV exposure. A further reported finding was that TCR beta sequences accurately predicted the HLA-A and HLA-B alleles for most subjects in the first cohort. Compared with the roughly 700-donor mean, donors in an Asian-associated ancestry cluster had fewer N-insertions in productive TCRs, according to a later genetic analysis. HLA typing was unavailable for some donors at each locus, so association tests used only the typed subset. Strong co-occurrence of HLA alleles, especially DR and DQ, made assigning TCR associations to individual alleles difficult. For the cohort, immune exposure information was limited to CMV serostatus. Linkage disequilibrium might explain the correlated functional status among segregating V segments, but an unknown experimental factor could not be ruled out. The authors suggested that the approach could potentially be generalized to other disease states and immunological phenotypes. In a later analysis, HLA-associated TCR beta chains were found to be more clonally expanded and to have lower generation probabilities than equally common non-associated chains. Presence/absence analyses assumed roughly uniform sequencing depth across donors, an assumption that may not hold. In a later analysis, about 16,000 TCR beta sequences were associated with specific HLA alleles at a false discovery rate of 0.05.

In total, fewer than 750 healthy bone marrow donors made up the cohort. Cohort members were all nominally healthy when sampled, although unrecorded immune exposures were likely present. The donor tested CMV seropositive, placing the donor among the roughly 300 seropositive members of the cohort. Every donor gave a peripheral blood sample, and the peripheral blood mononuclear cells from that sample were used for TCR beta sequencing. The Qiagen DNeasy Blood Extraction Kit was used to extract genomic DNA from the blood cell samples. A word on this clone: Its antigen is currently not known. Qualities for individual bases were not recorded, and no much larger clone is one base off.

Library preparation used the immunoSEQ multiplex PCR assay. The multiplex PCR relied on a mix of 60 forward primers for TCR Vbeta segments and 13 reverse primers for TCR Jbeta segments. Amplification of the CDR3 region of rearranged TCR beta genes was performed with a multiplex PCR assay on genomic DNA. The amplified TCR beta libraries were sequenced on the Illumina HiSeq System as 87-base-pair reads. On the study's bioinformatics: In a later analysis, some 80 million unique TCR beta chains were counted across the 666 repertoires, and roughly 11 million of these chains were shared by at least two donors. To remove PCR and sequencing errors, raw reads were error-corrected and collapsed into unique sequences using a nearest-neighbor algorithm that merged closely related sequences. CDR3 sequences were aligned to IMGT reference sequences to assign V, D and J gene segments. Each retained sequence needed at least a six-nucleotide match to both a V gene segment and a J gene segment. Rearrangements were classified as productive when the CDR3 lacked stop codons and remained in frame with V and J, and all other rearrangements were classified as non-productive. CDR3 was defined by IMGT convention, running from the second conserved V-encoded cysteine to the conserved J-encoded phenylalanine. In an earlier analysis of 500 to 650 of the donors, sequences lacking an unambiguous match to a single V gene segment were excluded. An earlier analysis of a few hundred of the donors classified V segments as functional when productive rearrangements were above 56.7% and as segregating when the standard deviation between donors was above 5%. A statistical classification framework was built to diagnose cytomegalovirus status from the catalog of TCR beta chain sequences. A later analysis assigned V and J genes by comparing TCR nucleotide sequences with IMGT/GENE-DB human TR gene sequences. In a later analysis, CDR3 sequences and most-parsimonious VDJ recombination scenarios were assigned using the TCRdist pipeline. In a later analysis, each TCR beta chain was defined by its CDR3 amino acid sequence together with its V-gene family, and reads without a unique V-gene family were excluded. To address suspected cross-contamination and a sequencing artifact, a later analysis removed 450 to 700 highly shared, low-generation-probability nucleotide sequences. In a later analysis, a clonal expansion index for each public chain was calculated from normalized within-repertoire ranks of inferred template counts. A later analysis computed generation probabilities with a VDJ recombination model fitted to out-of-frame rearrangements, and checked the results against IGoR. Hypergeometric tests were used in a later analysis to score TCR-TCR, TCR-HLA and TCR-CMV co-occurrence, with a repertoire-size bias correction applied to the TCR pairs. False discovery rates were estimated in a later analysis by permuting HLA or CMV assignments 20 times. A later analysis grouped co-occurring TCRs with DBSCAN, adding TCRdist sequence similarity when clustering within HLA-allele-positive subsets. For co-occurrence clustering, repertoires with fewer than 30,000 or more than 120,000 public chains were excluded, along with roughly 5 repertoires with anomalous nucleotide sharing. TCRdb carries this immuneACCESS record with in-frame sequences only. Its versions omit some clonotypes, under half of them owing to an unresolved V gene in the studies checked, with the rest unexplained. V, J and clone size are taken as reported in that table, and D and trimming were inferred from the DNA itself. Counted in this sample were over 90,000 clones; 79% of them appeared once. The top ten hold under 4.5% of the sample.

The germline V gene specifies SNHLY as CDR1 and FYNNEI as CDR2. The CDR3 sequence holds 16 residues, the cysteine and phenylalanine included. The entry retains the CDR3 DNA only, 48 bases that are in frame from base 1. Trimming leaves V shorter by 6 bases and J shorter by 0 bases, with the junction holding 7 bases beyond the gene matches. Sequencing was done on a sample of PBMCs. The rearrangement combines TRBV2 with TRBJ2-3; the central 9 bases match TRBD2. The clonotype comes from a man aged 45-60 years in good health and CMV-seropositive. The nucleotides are TGTGCCAGCAGCGGGGGGCTAGCGGGAAGCACAGATACGCAGTATTTT. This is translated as CASSGGLAGSTDTQYF.